By frequency in the sample, the clone carrying this T cell receptor (beta chain) is medium-sized (0.01 to 0.1%). Its target is not known. The donors were in the approximately 130-subject validation cohort, distinct from the approximately 700-subject first cohort. The germline CDR1 and CDR2 sequences are SGHVS and FQNEAQ. The CDR3 is made up of 14 amino acids. V lost 1 base and J 11 bases, leaving 17 bases between the germline ends. The sample comes from a study of cytomegalovirus exposure and HLA in healthy donors. Whole-study findings and limits: The study flagged roughly 160 TCR beta chains as cytomegalovirus-associated.

Using immunoSEQ multiplex PCR, the repertoire was profiled, and TCRdb retains in-frame clones only, with some absent. The sample shows tens of thousands of clones, 84% of them seen only once. Sequencing was done on a sample of PBMCs. The clonotype comes from a young woman in good health and CMV-seropositive. The chain combines TRBV7-8 with TRBJ1-1; weak D call: TRBD1 (5 bases). Written as DNA, the CDR3 is TGTGCCAGCAGCTTAGGGGGCGGTACCCAAGTGGCTTTCTTT. Residues: CASSLGGGTQVAFF.